This entry concerns a single T cell receptor beta chain. The antigen is undetermined. V dropped 7 bases and J dropped 3 bases, with 15 bases sitting between them. This CDR3 region has 14 residues. Per germline, CDR1 MNHEY and CDR2 SVGAGI. The source of the sample is a study of Tregs in tolerant kidney transplant recipients. Study-wide points: For some patients, primers changed over time, blocking nucleotide-level comparison.

Profiling relied on immunoSEQ multiplex PCR, and the TCRdb table lists in-frame clones only, not all of them. The sample has roughly 99,000 clones, approximately 93% seen once. The rearrangement joins TRBV6-5 to TRBJ1-2; D might be TRBD1 (5 bases). The input for sequencing was CD4+ T cells from blood, taken before the transplant. The TCR originated in a human donor who received a combined kidney and bone marrow transplant. The CDR3 spells CASTGAQGHYGYTF. The CDR3, as DNA: TGTGCCAGCACGGGAGCCCAGGGACACTATGGCTACACCTTC.